What follows are 2 T cell receptor beta chains derived from one specimen sequenced in a study of T-cell memory formation after mild COVID-19. Using its own MiXCR run on the 5' RACE reads, TCRdb lists one record per CDR3 protein. The table lists approximately 500,000 distinct CDR3 sequences, roughly 25% of them singletons. The sample was PBMCs or a T cell subset sorted from them (not recorded which). All receptors come from an adult woman who had mild COVID-19 (a few samples of this study predate the infection). Cell type and time point are not known.

The CDR3: CASSEGSHTEAFF. CDR3 DNA: TGTGCCAGCAGTGAGGGATCCCACACTGAAGCTTTCTTT. This chain links TRBV6-1 with TRBJ1-1; unclear D gene. CDR3 length: 13 residues. CDR1 is MNHNS, CDR2 SASEGT, per germline. Trimming took off 3 bases at V and 3 bases at J, with 8 bases between the two ends.

This clonotype was detected only a few times. The chain carries TRBV9 and TRBJ2-1; D might be TRBD2 (6 bases). The CDR3 has 15 amino acids. V lost 1 base and J 3 bases, leaving 11 bases between the germline ends. Per the germline V gene, CDR1 is SGDLS and CDR2 is YYNGEE. The CDR3, as DNA: TGTGCCAGCAGCGTAAGTAGCGGTAACTACAATGAGCAGTTCTTC. Translation: CASSVSSGNYNEQFF.